The T cell receptor (beta chain) under discussion was sequenced for a study of long-term antiretroviral therapy in people with HIV. Whole-study context: In the earliest collections, sampling predates the 2015 immediate-ART recommendation by about a decade.

Every donor contributed at least one pre-ART and at least two post-ART PBMC samples. Findings and caveats of the study: The study lacked data on ART adherence, viral resistance or therapy changes.

V was cut by 6 bases and J by 4 bases, with 13 bases left in between. CDR1 and CDR2 (germline): KGHSH, LQKENI. The CDR3 is made up of 14 amino acids. In regard to this clone: Its cognate antigen is unknown.

The immunoSEQ assay was v3.0, run at survey level. The table came from immunoSEQ multiplex PCR; TCRdb's copy has only in-frame clones and leaves some out. The table lists tens of thousands of clones, around 83% of them singletons. This receptor was obtained from a man between 50 and 59 years old with HIV. The chain carries TRBV18 and TRBJ1-5; D call uncertain. Sequencing was performed on unsorted PBMCs, taken 0.4 years after starting antiretroviral therapy. CDR3 nucleotides: TGTGCCAGCTCGCCATCGGATCAAAATCAGCCCCAGCATTTT. Translating gives CASSPSDQNQPQHF.